This T cell receptor beta chain was sequenced in a study of shared clonotypes between healthy human individuals. Profiling relied on immunoSEQ multiplex PCR, and the TCRdb table lists in-frame clones only, not all of them. Of more than 2 million clones in the sample, 93% were seen once. Looked up from germline, CDR1 is SGHTA and CDR2 is FQGNSA. The J segment lost 2 bases and the V segment lost 5 bases, leaving 8 bases of the junction unmatched. There are 15 residues in the CDR3. CD45RO-negative, CCR7-positively selected cells formed the naive CD8 fraction, excluding terminally differentiated effector memory CD45RA+ cells.

The receptor's source is a man between 18 and 29 years old in good health. Some clones in this sample may be carry-over from other donors' samples. V and J are TRBV7-2 and TRBJ2-7, with 8 bases aligning to TRBD2. Sample: naive CD8+ T cells from PBMCs. CDR3 DNA: TGTGCCAGCAGCCCCCATAGCGGGGTACCCTACGAGCAGTACTTC. This translates into CASSPHSGVPYEQYF.